This section outlines one T cell receptor (beta chain) sequence together with its context. These data originate in a study of blood T cell repertoires in COVID-19. About the research overall: From the United States, Italy and Spain came samples of acute and convalescent COVID-19.

The CDR3 length is 15 residues. Germline CDR1 is SGHVS and CDR2 is FNYEAQ. Trimming took 1 base from V and 3 from J; bases not matched to a gene: 3. Repertoires were generated with immunoSEQ multiplex PCR, while TCRdb's copy carries only in-frame clones and drops some. In the table there are around 78,000 clones, more than 85% of which are singletons. In assigning cohorts, the study relied on participant-reported clinical history. Material: PBMCs or T cells enriched from blood (not recorded which). This TCR derives from a woman in her forties or fifties with acute COVID-19. The chain has TRBV7-6 and TRBJ2-1, with TRBD1 identical over 7 bases. The CDR3 loop reads CASSLVGQNYNEQFF. CDR3 DNA: TGTGCCAGCAGCTTAGTGGGACAGAACTACAATGAGCAGTTCTTC.